The clone carrying this T cell receptor beta chain was picked up many times. Compared with germline, one end of the junction differs, possibly owing to a read error. Amplification of the TCR beta CDR3 regions used RNA transcripts (as template). An initial RT-PCR round employing HTBI primers preceded a second-round multiplex PCR. TCRdb redid the calling of the multiplex PCR reads with MiXCR, one entry per CDR3 protein. Altogether fewer than 400,000 distinct CDR3 sequences are present, approximately 20% being singletons, with the ten largest covering roughly 1.4%. The sample comes from a study of Graves' ophthalmopathy and Graves' hyperthyroidism. With a duration under 3 months, ophthalmopathy in the donors showed moderate-to-severe activity, CAS ≥3 and NOSPECS ≥4. Germline V lookup: CDR1 SGHRS, CDR2 YFSETQ. This CDR3 has 15 residues.

The rearrangement links TRBV5-1 to TRBJ1-1; D may be TRBD1 (5 bases). This sequence originates from a woman aged 18-35 years with Graves' ophthalmopathy. The sequencing sample was made of peripheral blood. In nucleotides, the CDR3 is TGCGCCAGCAGCTCCGACGGGGCCTCCGAAGCCCCTTACCAGTTT. It is translated as CASSSDGASEAPYQF.